This paragraph reports one T cell receptor beta chain. Its antigen is unknown. Germline V gene sequence: CDR1 SGHAT, CDR2 FQNNGV. V was pared by 5 bases and J by 1 base, with 13 bases between. CDR3 length equals 15 residues. These data originate in a study of shared clonotypes between healthy human individuals. The study, taken as a whole, reports: Blood was the sole source, and tissue repertoires probably differ. Estimated clonotype richness was generally higher in naive than memory subsets. In having few donors, the study represented limited genetic and exposure-history diversity.

The naive CD8 subset, CD45RO-negative cells positively selected for CCR7, excluded terminally differentiated effector memory CD45RA+ cells. The donors were adults (healthy and HIV-negative) with no recent acute infections or vaccinations. TCRdb's table, derived via immunoSEQ multiplex PCR, lists solely in-frame clones and lacks some. The sample gives around 600,000 clones, 90% to 95% of which show up once; about 0.11% is in the top ten. The sample comprised naive CD8+ T cells sorted from blood. This chain links TRBV11-2 with TRBJ2-3, with D perhaps given as TRBD1 or TRBD2 (6 bases each). The TCR was taken from a woman aged 25 to 45 in good health. The CDR3 region is CASSGGTMGTDTQYF. As DNA, the CDR3 is TGTGCCAGCAGCGGGGGGACAATGGGCACAGATACGCAGTATTTT.